This is a list of T cell receptor beta chains from one sample in a study of CD8 T cells in ankylosing spondylitis. TCRdb fed the 5' RACE reads into MiXCR, producing one record per CDR3 protein. This sample yields about 300,000 distinct CDR3 sequences, of which less than 25% are seen a single time; roughly 4% belongs to the top ten. Specimen: blood, either unsorted or a sorted T cell fraction (not recorded which). The receptors originated from a female donor with ankylosing spondylitis or in good health (not recorded which). CDR3s include the opening cysteine and the closing phenylalanine or tryptophan. The D gene is left open where the match is weak. Clone size is given for some rows only: seen once, a few or many times, or a class if the clone is expanded.

abundance	v_gene	j_gene	d_gene	CDR3nt	CDR3aa
few	TRBV7-2	TRBJ2-7	-	TGTGCCAGCAGCTCGCGGATGTATTCCTACGAGCAGTACTTC	CASSSRMYSYEQYF
many	TRBV24-1	TRBJ2-5	TRBD1	TGTGCCACCAGTGATTTGAGGGACAGGGGAGAGACCCAGTACTTC	CATSDLRDRGETQYF
-	TRBV20-1	TRBJ1-4	-	TGCAGTGCCCAGGAGGGGGGTAATGAAAAACTGTTTTTT	CSAQEGGNEKLFF
-	TRBV6-4	TRBJ1-1	TRBD1	TGTGCCAGCAGTCTATTATTTTATTGGACAGGGGGCGACGGCCCGAACACTGAAGCTTTCTTT	CASSLLFYWTGGDGPNTEAFF
-	TRBV28	TRBJ2-7	TRBD2	TGTGCCAGCAGTTTATCCGGACTAGCGGGAGTCGAGCAGTACTTC	CASSLSGLAGVEQYF
many	TRBV12-3/TRBV12-4	TRBJ2-7	-	TGTGCCAGCAGTTTAAGGAAGCGGAGCTACGAGCAGTACTTC	CASSLRKRSYEQYF
-	TRBV10-3	TRBJ2-7	TRBD2	TGTGCCATTAGCGGGACCCGAGGCTCCTACGAGCAGTACTTC	CAISGTRGSYEQYF
-	TRBV20-1	TRBJ2-3	-	TGCAGTGCTAGAGTAACGACAGATACGCAGTATTTT	CSARVTTDTQYF
once	TRBV9	TRBJ2-5	-	TGTGCCAGCAGCGGCGGGGCCTTACAAGAGACCCAGTACTTC	CASSGGALQETQYF
few	TRBV19	TRBJ2-1	TRBD2	TGTGCCAGTAGAGTTAGCGGGAGACAAGGCAGTGAGCAGTTCTTC	CASRVSGRQGSEQFF
few	TRBV3-1	TRBJ2-1	TRBD2	TGTGCCAGCAGCCAAACCGGGAGCCGGGGGGATGAGCAGTTCTTC	CASSQTGSRGDEQFF
many	TRBV20-1	TRBJ2-1	-	TGCAGTGTCGGGGGCAGTGAGCAGTTCTTC	CSVGGSEQFF
-	TRBV11-1	TRBJ2-7	-	TGTGCCAGCAGCCCGTCAGGGGTCTACGAGCAGTACTTC	CASSPSGVYEQYF
few	TRBV7-9	TRBJ2-5	-	TGTGCCAGCAGCTTAGCCCGGAAGGAGACCCAGTACTTC	CASSLARKETQYF
few	TRBV27	TRBJ1-1	TRBD1	TGTGCCAGCAGTCTCCTCGACAGGGGCCGTACCACTGAAGCTTTCTTT	CASSLLDRGRTTEAFF
few	TRBV11-1	TRBJ2-3	TRBD1	TGTGCCAGCAGCTTGCTCCTGACAGGGGGCGAGGTGACAGATACGCAGTATTTT	CASSLLLTGGEVTDTQYF
few	TRBV6-2/TRBV6-3	TRBJ1-1	-	TGTGCCAGCAGTTACTCCTTAGTGAACACTGAAGCTTTCTTT	CASSYSLVNTEAFF
-	TRBV7-3	TRBJ2-3	TRBD2	TGTGCCAGCAGCCCGGGACTAGCGGAGGGGCCTACGCAGTATTTT	CASSPGLAEGPTQYF
few	TRBV4-3	TRBJ2-3	TRBD2	TGCGCCAGCAGCCAAGGCGGGGCGGGAGTGTCTAGCACAGATACGCAGTATTTT	CASSQGGAGVSSTDTQYF
many	TRBV10-3	TRBJ2-7	TRBD2	TGTGCCATCAGTGACGGGACTAGCGGGGGGTTCGAGCAGTACTTC	CAISDGTSGGFEQYF
many	TRBV7-9	TRBJ2-7	-	TGTGCCAGCTTTCACGGAGGCAGGAGTGGCGAGCAGTACTTC	CASFHGGRSGEQYF
-	TRBV20-1	TRBJ1-1	TRBD1	TGCAGTGCGCTGGACAGGGGATCCACTGAAGCTTTCTTT	CSALDRGSTEAFF
few	TRBV6-5	TRBJ2-5	TRBD2	TGTGCCAGCAGCTCCTCGGGAGGGGGAGAGACCCAGTACTTC	CASSSSGGGETQYF
few	TRBV12-3/TRBV12-4	TRBJ2-7	-	TGTGCCAGCAGTTTTAGTGGGATTTTCTACGAGCAGTACTTC	CASSFSGIFYEQYF
-	TRBV7-8	TRBJ2-1	TRBD2	TGTGCCATCCCGGGTTCGGGCGGGAGGGACAATGAGCAGTTCTTC	CAIPGSGGRDNEQFF
few	TRBV20-1	TRBJ2-1	-	TGCAGTGCTTACGGGGTGAGCTCCTACAATGAGCAGTTCTTC	CSAYGVSSYNEQFF
few	TRBV20-1	TRBJ2-7	-	TGCAGTGCTCCCAGGGTCTACGAGCAGTACTTC	CSAPRVYEQYF
-	TRBV6-5	TRBJ2-1	-	TGTGCCAGCAGTTCGCCCCAGCGGGCCCACAATGAGCAGTTCTTC	CASSSPQRAHNEQFF
-	TRBV11-1	TRBJ2-7	-	TGTGCCAGCAGCTTAATGGGCCAATCGATCGAGCAGTACTTC	CASSLMGQSIEQYF
many	TRBV20-1	TRBJ2-3	-	TGCAGTGCTAGAGATTACCTGCGGGCCTTCACAGATACGCAGTATTTT	CSARDYLRAFTDTQYF
many	TRBV12-3/TRBV12-4	TRBJ1-5	-	TGTGCCAGCAGCTTAGGGCCCAGCGGAAATCAGCCCCAGCATTTT	CASSLGPSGNQPQHF
-	TRBV20-1	TRBJ1-5	-	TGCAGTGCTAGAATGACGGATGGTCAGCCCCAGCATTTT	CSARMTDGQPQHF